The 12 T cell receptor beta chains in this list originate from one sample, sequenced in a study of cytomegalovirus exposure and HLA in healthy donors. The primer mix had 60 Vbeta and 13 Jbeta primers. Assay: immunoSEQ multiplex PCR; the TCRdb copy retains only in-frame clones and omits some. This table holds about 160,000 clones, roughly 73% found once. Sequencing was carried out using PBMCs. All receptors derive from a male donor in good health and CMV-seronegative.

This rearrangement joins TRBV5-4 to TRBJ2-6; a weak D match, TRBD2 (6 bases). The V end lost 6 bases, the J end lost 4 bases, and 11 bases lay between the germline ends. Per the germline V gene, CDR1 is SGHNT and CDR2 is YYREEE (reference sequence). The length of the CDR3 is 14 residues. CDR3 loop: CASTERGGANVLTF. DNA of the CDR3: TGTGCCAGCACGGAACGGGGGGGGGCCAACGTCCTGACTTTC.

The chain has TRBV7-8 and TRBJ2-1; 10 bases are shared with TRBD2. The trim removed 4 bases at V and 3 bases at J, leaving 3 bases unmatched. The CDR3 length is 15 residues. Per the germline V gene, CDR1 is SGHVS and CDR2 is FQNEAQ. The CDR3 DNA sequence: TGTGCCAGCAGCTCGAGCGGGGGGGTCTACAATGAGCAGTTCTTC. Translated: CASSSSGGVYNEQFF.

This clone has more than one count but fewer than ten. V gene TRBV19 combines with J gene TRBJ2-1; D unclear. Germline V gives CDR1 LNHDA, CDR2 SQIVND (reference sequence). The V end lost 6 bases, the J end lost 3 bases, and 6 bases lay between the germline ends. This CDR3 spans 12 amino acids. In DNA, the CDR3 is TGTGCCAGTAGCGCGGACTACAATGAGCAGTTCTTC. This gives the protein CASSADYNEQFF.

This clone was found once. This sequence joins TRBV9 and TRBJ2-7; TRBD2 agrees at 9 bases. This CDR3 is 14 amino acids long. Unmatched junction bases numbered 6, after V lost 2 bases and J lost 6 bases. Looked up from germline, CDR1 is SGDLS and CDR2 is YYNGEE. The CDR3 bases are TGTGCCAGCAGCGTCGGGCTAGCGGGGATCGAGCAGTACTTC. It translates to CASSVGLAGIEQYF.

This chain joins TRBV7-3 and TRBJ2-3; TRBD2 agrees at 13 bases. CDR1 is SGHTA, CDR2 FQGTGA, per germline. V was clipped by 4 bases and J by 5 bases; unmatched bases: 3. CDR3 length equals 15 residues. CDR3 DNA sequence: TGTGCCAGCAGCTCAAGGACTAGCGGGAGAGATACGCAGTATTTT. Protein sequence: CASSSRTSGRDTQYF. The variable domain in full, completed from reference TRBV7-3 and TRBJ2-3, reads GAGVSQTPSNKVTEKGKYVELRCDPISGHTALYWYRQSLGQGPEFLIYFQGTGAADDSGLPNDRFFAVRPEGSVSTLKIQRTERGDSAVYLCASSSRTSGRDTQYFGPGTRLTVL.

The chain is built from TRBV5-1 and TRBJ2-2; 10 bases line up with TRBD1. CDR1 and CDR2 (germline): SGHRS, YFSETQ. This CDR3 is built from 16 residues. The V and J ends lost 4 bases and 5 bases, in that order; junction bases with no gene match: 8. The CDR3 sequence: CASSPRDRGRTGELFF. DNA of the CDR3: TGCGCCAGCAGCCCACGGGACAGGGGACGAACCGGGGAGCTGTTTTTT.

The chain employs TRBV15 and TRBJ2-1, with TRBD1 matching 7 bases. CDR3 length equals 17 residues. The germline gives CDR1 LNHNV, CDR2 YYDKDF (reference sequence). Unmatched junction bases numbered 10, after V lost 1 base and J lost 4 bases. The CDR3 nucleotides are TGTGCCACCAGCAGAGCTGCGAGGACAGGCCGATACAATGAGCAGTTCTTC. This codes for CATSRAARTGRYNEQFF.

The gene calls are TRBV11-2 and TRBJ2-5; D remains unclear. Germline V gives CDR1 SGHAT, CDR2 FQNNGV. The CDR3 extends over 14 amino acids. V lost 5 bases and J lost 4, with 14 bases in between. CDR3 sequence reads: CASSLRLLGETQYF. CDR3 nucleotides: TGTGCCAGCAGCCTGAGGCTGCTCGGAGAGACCCAGTACTTC.

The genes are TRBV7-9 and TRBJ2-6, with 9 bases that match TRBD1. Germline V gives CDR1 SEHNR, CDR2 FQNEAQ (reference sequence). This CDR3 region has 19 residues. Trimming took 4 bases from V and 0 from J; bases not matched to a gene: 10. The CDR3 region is CASSSPKQGAPSGANVLTF. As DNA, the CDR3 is TGTGCCAGCAGCTCACCCAAACAGGGGGCTCCCTCTGGGGCCAACGTCCTGACTTTC.

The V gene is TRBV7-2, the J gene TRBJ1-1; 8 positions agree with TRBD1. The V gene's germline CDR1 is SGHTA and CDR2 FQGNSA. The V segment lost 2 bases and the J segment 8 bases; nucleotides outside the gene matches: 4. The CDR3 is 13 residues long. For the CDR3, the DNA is TGTGCCAGCAGCTTACTACAGGGGGTGGAAGCTTTCTTT. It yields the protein CASSLLQGVEAFF.

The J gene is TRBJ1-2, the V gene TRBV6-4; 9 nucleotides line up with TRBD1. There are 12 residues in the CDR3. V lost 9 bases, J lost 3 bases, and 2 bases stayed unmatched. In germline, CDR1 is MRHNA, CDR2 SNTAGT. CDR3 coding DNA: TGTGCCAGGGGACAGGGCGACTATGGCTACACCTTC. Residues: CARGQGDYGYTF.

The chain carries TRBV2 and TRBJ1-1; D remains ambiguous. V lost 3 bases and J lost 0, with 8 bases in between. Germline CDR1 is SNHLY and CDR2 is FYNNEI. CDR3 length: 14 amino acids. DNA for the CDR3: TGTGCCAGCAGTGAGAACAGTCTGAACACTGAAGCTTTCTTT. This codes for CASSENSLNTEAFF.